Described below is a single T cell receptor (beta chain) sequence and its context. Its specificity is not known. Splitting of each subset's genomic DNA was done evenly across several immunoSEQ plates. 150 to 250 ng DNA, approximately 30,000 T cell genomes, went into each sorted-subset replicate PCR. Assay: immunoSEQ multiplex PCR; the TCRdb copy retains only in-frame clones and omits some. Seen here are a few million clones, about 92% observed once, and the top ten hold over 0.12%. Germline V gives CDR1 SGHTA, CDR2 FQGNSA. Trimming pared 2 bases from V and 0 bases from J, leaving 13 bases between. CDR3 length equals 16 residues. These data belong to a study of shared clonotypes between healthy human individuals. Study-wide findings and caveats: Several donors shared around 5.2% of their naive CD4 clonotypes.

CD4+ cell separation produced CD45RA+ naive and CD45RA-negative memory subsets. The sequence was collected from a man aged 18 to 30 in good health. The chain has TRBV7-2 and TRBJ1-1; possible D gene TRBD1, 5 bases. Sequencing was carried out using naive CD4+ T cells sorted from blood. Specified subset: CD45RA+ positively selected. CDR3: CASSLNGYRLNTEAFF. The CDR3, as DNA: TGTGCCAGCAGCTTAAATGGCTACAGGTTGAACACTGAAGCTTTCTTT.